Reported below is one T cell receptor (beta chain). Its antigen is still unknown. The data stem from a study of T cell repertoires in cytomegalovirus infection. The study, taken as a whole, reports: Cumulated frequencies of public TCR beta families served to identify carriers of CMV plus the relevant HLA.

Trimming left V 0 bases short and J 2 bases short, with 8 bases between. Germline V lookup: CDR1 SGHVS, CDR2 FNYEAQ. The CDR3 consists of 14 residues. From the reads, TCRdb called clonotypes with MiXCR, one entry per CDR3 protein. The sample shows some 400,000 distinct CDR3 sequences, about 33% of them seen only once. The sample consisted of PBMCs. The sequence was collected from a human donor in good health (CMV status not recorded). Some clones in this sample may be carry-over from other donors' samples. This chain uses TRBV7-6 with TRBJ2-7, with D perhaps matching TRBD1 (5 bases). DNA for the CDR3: TGTGCCAGCAGCTTAGCCATCAGGGCCTACGAGCAGTACTTC. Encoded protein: CASSLAIRAYEQYF.